These 15 T cell receptor beta chains were sequenced from one sample in a study of blood T cells in healthy people across ages. A second PCR of about 6 to 11 cycles used a sample-barcoded 5' primer and a J-beta primer mix. TCRdb redid the calling of the 5' RACE reads with MiXCR, one entry per CDR3 protein. The table has roughly 1.4 million distinct CDR3 sequences, 45% to 70% seen once. The sequencing sample was made of blood. The receptor set was obtained from a man younger than 35 in good health.

This chain joins TRBV12-3 or TRBV12-4 and TRBJ1-6; D remains unclear. V dropped 7 bases and J dropped 4 bases, with 11 bases sitting between them. The CDR3 is 14 amino acids. CDR3: CASNYGRYNSPLHF. The CDR3 nucleotides are TGTGCCAGCAATTATGGACGGTATAATTCACCCCTCCACTTT.

CDR3 sequence (DNA): TGTGCCAGCTCACCAAAAAAGGTCGATGGCTACACCTTC. Translated, it gives CASSPKKVDGYTF. J is TRBJ1-2 and V is TRBV18, with D unresolved. Germline CDR1 reads KGHSH; CDR2 reads LQKENI. Trimming took 2 bases from V and 6 from J, leaving 10 bases between them. The CDR3 extends over 13 amino acids.

The DNA for the CDR3 is TGCGCCAGCAGCCAACTGTCGGGGGCCTACGAGCAGTACTTC. It yields the protein CASSQLSGAYEQYF. The rearrangement uses TRBV4-3 and TRBJ2-7; D may be TRBD2 (6 bases). V lost 2 bases to trimming and J lost 2 bases, with 10 bases between them. CDR1 is LGHNA, CDR2 YSLEER, per germline. CDR3 length equals 14 residues.

This clonotype was recorded a few times. The V gene is TRBV10-3, the J gene TRBJ1-1; D call uncertain. Deletions cut 3 bases from V and 11 bases from J, with 19 bases between. Germline-derived CDR1 and CDR2 are ENHRY and SYGVKD. The CDR3 contains 14 residues. The CDR3 sequence is CAISDLDPGNAAFF. In DNA, the CDR3 is TGTGCCATCAGTGATTTGGACCCCGGTAATGCGGCTTTCTTT.

This clonotype was detected a few times. The genes are TRBV29-1 and TRBJ2-1, with D unresolved. The CDR3 has 15 amino acids. Germline V gives CDR1 SQVTM, CDR2 ANQGSEA. V was trimmed by 2 bases and J by 9 bases, leaving 20 bases between them. CDR3: CSVELSLGRASEQFF. The CDR3 DNA reads TGCAGCGTTGAACTCTCGTTAGGTCGGGCGAGTGAGCAGTTCTTC.

This chain uses TRBV9 with TRBJ1-1; TRBD1 agrees at 7 bases. The CDR3 sequence is 17 residues long. From germline, CDR1 is SGDLS and CDR2 YYNGEE. Losses at the gene ends were 3 bases for V and 0 bases for J; bases not matched to a gene: 11. Here the CDR3 reads CASSALQGLSMNTEAFF. DNA of the CDR3: TGTGCCAGCAGCGCCTTACAGGGGTTGTCTATGAACACTGAAGCTTTCTTT.

For this clonotype: One end of the junction fails to match germline, which may point to a read error. The chain employs TRBV20-1 and TRBJ2-3, with 8 bases identical to TRBD2. Per the germline V gene, CDR1 is DFQATT and CDR2 is SNEGSKA (reference sequence). The CDR3 consists of 17 residues. Here the CDR3 reads CSAPLRPKRETIDMQYF. CDR3 sequence (DNA): TGCAGTGCTCCCCTTAGGCCCAAGCGGGAGACTATAGATATGCAGTATTTT.

In nucleotides, the CDR3 is TGTGCCAGCTATAGGGACAGCTCGGAGGCCACTGAAGCTTTCTTT. Translating it yields CASYRDSSEATEAFF. This rearrangement joins TRBV27 to TRBJ1-1; 7 bases agree with TRBD1. The V segment lost 8 bases and the J segment 4 bases; nucleotides outside the gene matches: 13. Germline V gene data show CDR1 as MNHEY and CDR2 as SMNVEV (reference sequence). This CDR3 has 15 amino acids.

The CDR3, as DNA: TGTGCCAGTAGGACAGGGCCACACTATGGCTACACCTTC. Its protein is CASRTGPHYGYTF. This chain uses TRBV12-3 or TRBV12-4 with TRBJ1-2, with 8 bases matching TRBD1. There are 13 residues in the CDR3. The V and J ends lost 9 bases and 3 bases, in that order; junction bases with no gene match: 6.

V usage is TRBV5-1 and J usage is TRBJ1-2; 9 bases align to TRBD1. Germline CDR1 and CDR2: SGHRS and YFSETQ. V shed 0 bases, J shed 3 bases, and the junction held 6 bases outside the gene matches. This CDR3 has 16 residues. The CDR3 nucleotides are TGCGCCAGCAGCTTGGGAACAGGGGGCGCTTACTATGGCTACACCTTC. As protein: CASSLGTGGAYYGYTF.

Regarding this clonotype: An end of the junction differs from the germline gene, which may be a read error. The chain uses TRBV28 and TRBJ2-7; possible D gene TRBD1, 6 bases. Germline V lookup: CDR1 MDHEN, CDR2 SYDVKM. The CDR3 has 13 residues. The CDR3 here is CASGFLDSYEQYF. For the CDR3, the DNA is TGTGCCAGCGGTTTCCTGGACAGCTACGAGCAGTACTTC.

The chain has TRBV7-6 and TRBJ2-3; no definite D call. The CDR3 extends over 16 amino acids. V lost 2 bases and J 1 base, leaving 13 bases between the germline ends. CDR1 is SGHVS and CDR2 is FNYEAQ in the germline V gene. CDR3 region: CASSLPLQVGTDTQYF. CDR3 coding DNA: TGTGCCAGCAGCTTACCCCTACAAGTCGGCACAGATACGCAGTATTTT.

The rearrangement uses TRBV7-2 and TRBJ2-3; either TRBD1 or TRBD2 may fit D (5 bases each). V was clipped by 1 base and J by 2 bases, with 10 bases between them. The CDR3 extends over 15 amino acids. From germline, CDR1 is SGHTA and CDR2 FQGNSA. CDR3 amino acids: CASSLDRRATDTQYF. The CDR3 DNA reads as TGTGCCAGCAGCTTAGACAGGCGGGCCACAGATACGCAGTATTTT.

This chain joins TRBV29-1 and TRBJ2-7; D may be TRBD1 or TRBD2 (6 bases each). V was trimmed by 6 bases and J by 6 bases, leaving 9 bases between them. Germline V gives CDR1 SQVTM, CDR2 ANQGSEA. This CDR3 contains 10 residues. CDR3 loop: CSVGGSEQYF. CDR3 sequence (DNA): TGCAGCGTAGGGGGGTCCGAGCAGTACTTC.

The table lists this clonotype with a few counts. This sequence joins TRBV29-1 and TRBJ2-5; D perhaps matches TRBD2 (5 bases). CDR1 is SQVTM and CDR2 is ANQGSEA in the germline V gene. V gave up 3 bases and J gave up 4 bases, with 15 bases separating them. CDR3 size: 14 residues. DNA of the CDR3: TGCAGCGTTGATTGGCGTACACGGGGAGAGACCCAGTACTTC. It translates to CSVDWRTRGETQYF.